These 17 T cell receptor beta chains share one sample of origin, sequenced in a study of beta chain features in type 1 diabetes. Expressed TCRB transcripts were sequenced because the isolated RNA had all been reverse transcribed beforehand. Sequencing was performed with immunoSEQ multiplex PCR; in TCRdb, only in-frame clones are kept and a portion is missing. The repertoire holds about half a million clones, with 11% as singletons. Input material: naive CD4+ T cells from blood. The receptors shown here come from a young woman in good health.

This clone appeared a few times. Here the CDR3 DNA reads TGTGCAAGTCGCGTCACAGATACGCAGTATTTT. It yields the protein CASRVTDTQYF. This sequence joins TRBV12-2 and TRBJ2-3. TRBV12-2 is deemed a pseudogene. This CDR3 contains 11 residues.

Worth noting for this clone: This same CDR3 is encoded by further DNA sequences in the sample. The chain uses TRBV19 and TRBJ2-6; D is unclear. The V gene lost 6 bases and the J gene lost 0 bases, with 3 bases spanning the gap. Per the germline V gene, CDR1 is LNHDA and CDR2 is SQIVND (reference sequence). This CDR3 has 13 residues. The CDR3 sequence: CASRLSGANVLTF. The CDR3 bases are TGTGCCAGTAGACTCTCTGGGGCCAACGTCCTGACTTTC.

This chain connects TRBV5-1 to TRBJ1-2, with 7 bases identical to TRBD1. The germline V gene has CDR1 SGHRS and CDR2 YFSETQ. The junction had 3 bases not matched to a gene; V was cut back by 0 bases and J by 4 bases. This CDR3 spans 14 amino acids. The CDR3 region is CASSLGTGSYGYTF. The CDR3 DNA sequence: TGCGCCAGCAGCTTGGGGACAGGAAGCTATGGCTACACCTTC.

This clone was seen a few times. The gene calls are TRBV14 and TRBJ2-3; D unresolved. The length of the CDR3 is 14 residues. V was cut by 1 base and J by 2 bases, with 7 bases left in between. CDR1 is SGHDN and CDR2 is FVKESK in the germline V gene. The CDR3 region is CASSQGRVTDTQYF. CDR3 nucleotides: TGTGCCAGCAGCCAAGGACGGGTCACAGATACGCAGTATTTT.

The chain joins TRBV7-6 to TRBJ2-3; D gene ambiguous. Germline CDR1 SGHVS, CDR2 FNYEAQ. Trimming pared 2 bases from V and 7 bases from J, leaving 10 bases between. The CDR3 contains 13 residues. CDR3: CASSLIGLNTQYF. CDR3 sequence (DNA): TGTGCCAGCAGCTTAATTGGCTTGAATACGCAGTATTTT. Complete variable domain (other parts from reference TRBV7-6 and TRBJ2-3): GAGVSQSPRYKVTKRGQDVALRCDPISGHVSLYWYRQALGQGPEFLTYFNYEAQQDKSGLPNDRFSAERPEGSISTLTIQRTEQRDSAMYRCASSLIGLNTQYFGPGTRLTVL.

This clone was counted only a few times. The rearrangement links TRBV9 to TRBJ2-1; D may be TRBD2 (6 bases). Germline V CDR1 and CDR2: SGDLS, YYNGEE. The CDR3 has 14 amino acids. V lost 0 bases to trimming and J lost 2 bases, with 6 bases between them. DNA for the CDR3: TGTGCCAGCAGCGTAGGGACTACCTACAATGAGCAGTTCTTC. This translates into CASSVGTTYNEQFF.

This clone showed up just a few times. CDR3 loop: CASSVAGGPPPDTQYF. Here the CDR3 DNA reads TGTGCCAGCAGCGTAGCGGGGGGGCCACCACCAGATACGCAGTATTTT. The J gene is TRBJ2-3, the V gene TRBV9; 8 bases line up with TRBD2. The V gene end was trimmed by 0 bases and the J gene end by 4 bases; junction bases not matched to a gene: 7. Germline V lookup: CDR1 SGDLS, CDR2 YYNGEE. The CDR3 sequence is 16 residues long.

The rearrangement joins TRBV4-2 to TRBJ1-2; 7 nucleotides align to TRBD1. CDR3 length: 15 residues. The germline gives CDR1 LGHNA, CDR2 YNFKEQ. J was trimmed by 6 bases and V by 2 bases; bases with no gene match: 9. In DNA form, the CDR3 reads TGTGCCAGCAGCCAACGAGACAGGGATGAGGATGGCTACACCTTC. Residues: CASSQRDRDEDGYTF.

CDR3 region: CASSLLWTGANSPLHF. DNA of the CDR3: TGTGCCAGCAGCCTCCTCTGGACAGGGGCTAATTCACCCCTCCACTTT. The chain employs TRBV21-1 and TRBJ1-6; the table names TRBD1, a call not compared with the DNA. TRBV21-1 is a pseudogene locus. CDR3 length: 16 amino acids.

The V gene is TRBV5-1, the J gene TRBJ1-2; D may be TRBD1 (6 bases). The length of the CDR3 is 14 residues. Germline V gene data show CDR1 as SGHRS and CDR2 as YFSETQ. Trimming removed 2 bases from V and 7 bases from J, with 15 bases in between. CDR3: CASSFGQGRVGYTF. For the CDR3, the DNA is TGCGCCAGCAGCTTTGGGCAGGGGCGTGTTGGCTACACCTTC.

The chain uses TRBV2 and TRBJ2-1; D is uncertain. Germline lookup yields CDR1 SNHLY and CDR2 FYNNEI. The V gene lost 5 bases and the J gene lost 4 bases, with 9 bases spanning the gap. The CDR3 runs to 13 residues. The chain's CDR3 is CASSQNEYNEQFF. CDR3 in DNA: TGTGCCAGCAGTCAAAACGAATACAATGAGCAGTTCTTC.

The chain employs TRBV5-1 and TRBJ2-1; 8 bases fit TRBD2. Trimming removed 1 base from V and 0 bases from J; junction bases left unmatched: 6. Germline values: CDR1 SGHRS, CDR2 YFSETQ. The CDR3 runs 17 residues. CDR3 bases: TGCGCCAGCAGCTTGACCCTGAGCGGGAGCTCCTACAATGAGCAGTTCTTC. Translated: CASSLTLSGSSYNEQFF.

This chain connects TRBV10-3 to TRBJ2-3, with 10 nucleotides matching TRBD2. J gave up 9 bases and V 4 bases, and 7 bases lay outside the gene matches. The CDR3 is 14 amino acids. Germline CDR1 reads ENHRY; CDR2 reads SYGVKD. The CDR3 DNA reads TGTGCCATCAGTGGAGAGCGGGGGGGCGGCACGCAGTATTTT. Encoded protein: CAISGERGGGTQYF.

This chain connects TRBV6-6 to TRBJ2-7; no firm D call. This CDR3 region has 14 residues. Trimming took 4 bases from V and 4 from J, leaving 14 bases between them. In germline, CDR1 is MNHNY, CDR2 SVGAGI (reference sequence). CDR3 in DNA: TGTGCCAGCAGTTTGCTAGGTTCTGGGTACGAGCAGTACTTC. This sequence encodes CASSLLGSGYEQYF.

This clone was counted only a few times. The CDR3 loop reads CASSRSSYEQYF. The CDR3 nucleotides read TGTGCCAGCAGCCGAAGCTCCTACGAGCAGTACTTC. V gene TRBV9 combines with J gene TRBJ2-7; no clear D. Germline V gene lookup returns CDR1 SGDLS and CDR2 YYNGEE. Trimming took 4 bases from V and 0 from J, leaving 5 bases between them. This CDR3 is 12 amino acids long.

V usage is TRBV15 and J usage is TRBJ2-1; D may be TRBD2 (6 bases). This CDR3 spans 14 amino acids. Germline V gives CDR1 LNHNV, CDR2 YYDKDF (reference sequence). V lost 2 bases, J lost 9 bases, and 14 bases lay in between. The CDR3 coding sequence is TGTGCCACCAGCAGACGGGGGACTCACCCTGAGCAGTTCTTC. This sequence encodes CATSRRGTHPEQFF.

A few counts support this clone. This chain connects TRBV19 to TRBJ2-7, with TRBD1 matching 7 bases. Germline loops: CDR1 LNHDA, CDR2 SQIVND (reference sequence). The junction had 0 bases not matched to a gene; V was cut back by 8 bases and J by 2 bases. CDR3 length: 11 amino acids. CDR3 coding DNA: TGTGCCAGTGGGACAGCCTACGAGCAGTACTTC. Protein: CASGTAYEQYF. The full variable domain, its missing parts supplied by reference TRBV19 and TRBJ2-7, is DGGITQSPKYLFRKEGQNVTLSCEQNLNHDAMYWYRQDPGQGLRLIYYSQIVNDFQKGDIAEGYSVSREKKESFPLTVTSAQKNPTAFYLCASGTAYEQYFGPGTRLTVT.